This note documents a single T cell receptor (beta chain) sequence. The sample comes from a study of blood T cell repertoires in COVID-19. For the study at large: From the United States, Italy and Spain came samples of acute and convalescent COVID-19. From T cells, B-cell-depleted T cells, or PBMCs came the material, which was cDNA or gDNA.

Cohort placement rested on clinical history that participants reported themselves. Original handling: Counts of nucleated cells, estimated from reference gene primer amplification, were obtained. Sequenced by immunoSEQ multiplex PCR; TCRdb stores in-frame clones only, minus some. D and trimming come from the DNA, and the V and J calls and clone size come from that table. The sample lists around 230,000 clones; about 90% were seen once. Germline V gene lookup returns CDR1 LGHNA and CDR2 YSLEER. Deletions cut 0 bases from V and 5 bases from J, with 19 bases between. This CDR3 is 17 amino acids long. This receptor was obtained from a woman in her 30s with acute COVID-19. V and J are TRBV4-3 and TRBJ1-1, with D uncertain. Sequencing used PBMCs or T cells enriched from blood (not recorded which). This CDR3 is CASSQDRALGGLTEAFF. The CDR3 DNA is TGCGCCAGCAGCCAAGATAGGGCTCTGGGAGGCTTGACTGAAGCTTTCTTT.